Below are 21 T cell receptor beta chains sequenced from a single sample in a study of shared T cell receptors in the human thymus. TCRdb's copy holds only in-frame clones and misses some; the assay was immunoSEQ multiplex PCR. Among approximately 730,000 clones, 75% to 90% were seen once, and the ten largest hold around 0.01%. Separately, the same data were catalogued under a study of human thymus T cells.

The sequenced sample consisted of thymocytes. Receptor source: a girl under three years old with a congenital heart defect.

CDR3 nucleotide sequence: TGCGCCAGCTACCCAGCGAATAGTACCCGGGCTTTCTTT. It is translated as CASYPANSTRAFF. V usage is TRBV5-1 and J usage is TRBJ1-1; D not resolved. V gave up 7 bases and J gave up 11 bases, with 21 bases separating them. Per germline, CDR1 SGHRS and CDR2 YFSETQ. The CDR3 consists of 13 residues. Combining the CDR3 with reference TRBV5-1 and TRBJ1-1 gives the whole variable domain KAGVTQTPRYLIKTRGQQVTLSCSPISGHRSVSWYQQTPGQGLQFLFEYFSETQRNKGNFPGRFSGRQFSNSRSEMNVSTLELGDSALYLCASYPANSTRAFFGQGTRLTVV.

V and J are TRBV4-3 and TRBJ2-3; 10 positions agree with TRBD2. This CDR3 is 17 amino acids long. The trim removed 1 base at V and 3 bases at J, leaving 7 bases unmatched. CDR1 and CDR2 from the germline V gene are LGHNA and YSLEER. CDR3 DNA: TGCGCCAGCAGCCAAGGAAGGGCGGGACTAGCGACAGATACGCAGTATTTT. This encodes CASSQGRAGLATDTQYF.

The chain couples TRBV25-1 to TRBJ1-6; D is possibly TRBD1 (6 bases). Per the germline V gene, CDR1 is MGHDK and CDR2 is SYGVNS. V was shortened by 1 base and J by 7 bases, with 14 bases between the two germline ends. This CDR3 region has 16 residues. The CDR3 DNA sequence: TGTGCCAGCAGTGAATGGGGGCCGGAATCAAATTCACCCCTCCACTTT. Translation: CASSEWGPESNSPLHF.

The chain carries TRBV15 and TRBJ2-5; D remains unclear. Germline CDR1 LNHNV, CDR2 YYDKDF (reference sequence). The CDR3 sequence is 14 residues long. V dropped 5 bases and J dropped 1 base, with 11 bases sitting between them. In nucleotides, the CDR3 is TGTGCCACCAGCGTTCTGGCCTCCCAAGAGACCCAGTACTTC. As protein: CATSVLASQETQYF.

The CDR3, as DNA: TGTGCCAGTAGTATTGGCCCACCCGGGTTTGCTTTCTTT. Translation: CASSIGPPGFAFF. The chain combines TRBV19 with TRBJ1-1, with D hard to call. This CDR3 is 13 amino acids long. Per the germline V gene, CDR1 is LNHDA and CDR2 is SQIVND (reference sequence). V dropped 3 bases and J dropped 11 bases, with 16 bases sitting between them. Full variable domain (missing parts from reference TRBV19 and TRBJ1-1): DGGITQSPKYLFRKEGQNVTLSCEQNLNHDAMYWYRQDPGQGLRLIYYSQIVNDFQKGDIAEGYSVSREKKESFPLTVTSAQKNPTAFYLCASSIGPPGFAFFGQGTRLTVV.

V is TRBV5-5 and J is TRBJ2-7, with TRBD1 identical over 7 bases. The length of the CDR3 is 13 residues. The germline CDR1 and CDR2 sequences are SGHKS and YYEKEE (reference sequence). Losses at the gene ends were 4 bases for V and 1 base for J; bases not matched to a gene: 2. This CDR3 is CASSRGQSYEQYF. As DNA, the CDR3 is TGTGCCAGCAGCCGGGGACAGTCCTACGAGCAGTACTTC. Filled out from reference TRBV5-5 and TRBJ2-7, the complete variable domain reads DAGVTQSPTHLIKTRGQQVTLRCSPISGHKSVSWYQQVLGQGPQFIFQYYEKEERGRGNFPDRFSARQFPNYSSELNVNALLLGDSALYLCASSRGQSYEQYFGPGTRLTVT.

The V gene is TRBV6-5, the J gene TRBJ1-2; D might be TRBD1 (5 bases). V was pared by 10 bases and J by 3 bases, with 18 bases between. The CDR3 contains 14 residues. Germline V gene lookup returns CDR1 MNHEY and CDR2 SVGAGI. CDR3 in amino acids: CATRIGGVYYGYTF. The CDR3, as DNA: TGTGCCACCAGAATTGGGGGGGTGTACTATGGCTACACCTTC.

The chain carries TRBV4-2 and TRBJ2-7; 11 bases agree with TRBD2. In germline, CDR1 is LGHNA, CDR2 YNFKEQ. This CDR3 has 14 amino acids. The trim removed 3 bases at V and 3 bases at J, leaving 1 base unmatched. The CDR3 spells CASSHLAGGYEQYF. The CDR3 DNA sequence: TGTGCCAGCAGCCACCTAGCGGGGGGCTACGAGCAGTACTTC.

The sample holds one count of this clone. This chain joins TRBV6-5 and TRBJ1-2, with D perhaps matching TRBD1 (5 bases). This CDR3 region has 15 residues. Trimming stripped 4 bases from V and 4 bases from J, with 16 bases between. The germline gives CDR1 MNHEY, CDR2 SVGAGI. DNA of the CDR3: TGTGCCAGCAGTTCGGCGGCAGGGCTTCTCTATGGCTACACCTTC. Translated, it gives CASSSAAGLLYGYTF.

This clone was detected a few times. The chain joins TRBV19 to TRBJ1-2; TRBD1 matches 12 bases. J was trimmed by 1 base and V by 8 bases; bases with no gene match: 11. The CDR3 is 17 amino acids. Germline V gene data show CDR1 as LNHDA and CDR2 as SQIVND (reference sequence). The DNA of the CDR3 is TGTGCCAGTGGAATGGGACAGGGGGCCCCTGTTAACTATGGCTACACCTTC. It is translated as CASGMGQGAPVNYGYTF.

This rearrangement joins TRBV6-1 to TRBJ1-1; 8 bases line up with TRBD1. V gave up 2 bases and J gave up 1 base; unmatched junction bases: 3. Germline V CDR1 and CDR2: MNHNS, SASEGT. CDR3 size: 15 residues. CDR3 in DNA: TGTGCCAGCAGTGAACTAGGGACAGGGAACACTGAAGCTTTCTTT. Its protein is CASSELGTGNTEAFF.

This chain uses TRBV28 with TRBJ1-1, with D perhaps TRBD1 (6 bases). V was trimmed by 5 bases and J by 8 bases, leaving 18 bases between them. Germline CDR1 reads MDHEN; CDR2 reads SYDVKM. This CDR3 contains 14 residues. CDR3 amino acids: CASSQTTRTVEAFF. The CDR3 DNA follows: TGTGCCAGCAGTCAAACTACCAGGACAGTCGAAGCTTTCTTT. The full variable domain, completed using reference TRBV28 and TRBJ1-1, is DVKVTQSSRYLVKRTGEKVFLECVQDMDHENMFWYRQDPGLGLRLIYFSYDVKMKEKGDIPEGYSVSREKKERFSLILESASTNQTSMYLCASSQTTRTVEAFFGQGTRLTVV.

A remark on this clone: Other DNA sequences within the sample encode an identical CDR3. The V and J genes are TRBV19 and TRBJ1-6; TRBD1 aligns across 9 bases. The CDR3 runs 14 residues. From germline, CDR1 is LNHDA and CDR2 SQIVND (reference sequence). V dropped 6 bases and J dropped 6; count of bases not matched to a gene: 3. CDR3 protein: CASSPGQGNSPLHF. The CDR3 DNA is TGTGCCAGTAGCCCGGGACAGGGTAATTCACCCCTCCACTTT.

This chain connects TRBV27 to TRBJ1-1, with 7 bases that match TRBD1. Germline CDR1 reads MNHEY; CDR2 reads SMNVEV (reference sequence). This CDR3 region has 16 residues. With V trimmed by 5 bases and J by 2 bases, 11 bases remained unmatched. The CDR3 loop reads CASSTTFDRANTEAFF. CDR3 sequence (DNA): TGTGCCAGCAGTACTACCTTCGACAGGGCAAACACTGAAGCTTTCTTT.

This chain uses TRBV7-6 with TRBJ2-6, with D maybe TRBD2 (6 bases). The V gene's germline CDR1 is SGHVS and CDR2 FNYEAQ. Trimming cost V 4 bases and J 1 base, with 20 bases left between them. The CDR3 contains 19 residues. This chain's CDR3 is CASSSRGGGLTSGANVLTF. The CDR3 region has the DNA TGTGCCAGCAGCTCAAGGGGAGGTGGTTTGACGTCTGGGGCCAACGTCCTGACTTTC.

The chain joins TRBV10-3 to TRBJ1-3, with 7 bases aligning to TRBD1. V trimming: 3 bases; J trimming: 2 bases; junction bases outside the gene matches: 10. CDR3 size: 17 residues. Germline V lookup: CDR1 ENHRY, CDR2 SYGVKD. CDR3 loop: CAISDHNRGETGNTIYF. DNA of the CDR3: TGTGCCATCAGTGATCACAACAGGGGTGAAACTGGAAACACCATATATTTT.

V gene TRBV20-1 combines with J gene TRBJ1-2; the D is unclear. The CDR3 extends over 11 amino acids. Germline loops: CDR1 DFQATT, CDR2 SNEGSKA (reference sequence). V dropped 3 bases and J dropped 8 bases, with 10 bases sitting between them. The CDR3: CSASEGTGYTF. DNA for the CDR3: TGCAGTGCTAGTGAGGGAACGGGCTACACCTTC.

This clone has just a few counts. The chain has TRBV18 and TRBJ1-1; D is unresolved. V shed 3 bases and J shed 3 bases, with 26 bases lying between them. Germline assignment: CDR1 KGHSH and CDR2 LQKENI. This CDR3 comprises 19 residues. CDR3: CASSPYFRQVMWRDTEAFF. The CDR3 DNA reads as TGTGCCAGCTCACCTTATTTTAGGCAGGTGATGTGGAGGGACACTGAAGCTTTCTTT.

The V call is TRBV4-1, the J call TRBJ2-5, with 7 nucleotides matching TRBD2. V shed 0 bases, J shed 5 bases, and the junction held 9 bases outside the gene matches. This CDR3 is 16 amino acids long. Germline CDR1 MGHRA, CDR2 YSYEKL. The DNA of the CDR3 is TGCGCCAGCAGCCAAGATTGTGGACTAGGTAGGGAGACCCAGTACTTC. Protein product: CASSQDCGLGRETQYF.

This chain links TRBV5-4 with TRBJ1-6; the D is unclear. V was cut by 4 bases and J by 9 bases, with 8 bases left in between. This CDR3 has 12 residues. Looked up from germline, CDR1 is SGHNT and CDR2 is YYREEE (reference sequence). This chain's CDR3 is CASSPPGSPLHF. The CDR3 bases are TGTGCCAGCAGCCCCCCGGGTTCACCCCTCCACTTT.

The genes are TRBV6-6 and TRBJ1-2, with 8 nucleotides matching TRBD1. J lost 5 bases, V lost 5 bases, and 4 bases had no gene match. Germline V gene sequence: CDR1 MNHNY, CDR2 SVGAGI (reference sequence). This CDR3 has 13 amino acids. DNA of the CDR3: TGTGCCAGCAGTACTCGACAGGGGTATGGCTACACCTTC. It encodes CASSTRQGYGYTF.